A selection of T cell receptor beta chains follows, all from one sample in a study of blood T cells in healthy people across ages. One entry per CDR3 protein results from TCRdb running MiXCR on the 5' RACE reads. This sample has around 1.5 million distinct CDR3 sequences, with roughly a third found just once. The sequencing sample was made of blood. The receptors come from a woman in her thirties in good health. Each CDR3 is given with its conserved first and last residue. Fields, in order: D gene, J gene, V gene, clone size, CDR3 DNA, CDR3 protein. The D gene is left open where the match is weak. Not all rows give a size; the values are once, few, many and, for expanded clones, a class.

D gene: TRBD2; J gene: TRBJ2-5; V gene: TRBV20-1; clone size: many; CDR3 DNA: TGCAGTGGTGCGCGGGGGGCCCAAGAGACCCAGTACTTC; CDR3 protein: CSGARGAQETQYF
D gene: TRBD2; J gene: TRBJ2-7; V gene: TRBV27; clone size: -; CDR3 DNA: TGTGCCAGCAGTTCACTAGCGGGGACCCTAGAGCAGTACTTC; CDR3 protein: CASSSLAGTLEQYF
D gene: -; J gene: TRBJ2-5; V gene: TRBV4-1; clone size: -; CDR3 DNA: TGCGCCAGCAGCTATCAAAACAGGGAGCAAGAGACCCAGTACTTC; CDR3 protein: CASSYQNREQETQYF
D gene: TRBD2; J gene: TRBJ2-1; V gene: TRBV4-1; clone size: many; CDR3 DNA: TGCGCCAGCAGCCAACATCTAGCGGGGTCGTACAATGAGCAGTTCTTC; CDR3 protein: CASSQHLAGSYNEQFF
D gene: -; J gene: TRBJ2-1; V gene: TRBV3-1; clone size: few; CDR3 DNA: TGTGCCAGCAGCCAAGATGAATGGCTAGCGACTAACAATGAGCAGTTCTTC; CDR3 protein: CASSQDEWLATNNEQFF
D gene: TRBD1; J gene: TRBJ2-7; V gene: TRBV6-6; clone size: few; CDR3 DNA: TGTGCCAGCAGTTACGGGACAGGGAACTACGAGCAGTACTTC; CDR3 protein: CASSYGTGNYEQYF
D gene: TRBD2; J gene: TRBJ2-3; V gene: TRBV28; clone size: -; CDR3 DNA: TGTGCCAGCAGTTCCCTACGGGAGGGCCCGGTAGATACGCAGTATTTT; CDR3 protein: CASSSLREGPVDTQYF
D gene: -; J gene: TRBJ2-1; V gene: TRBV4-1; clone size: few; CDR3 DNA: TGCGCCAGCAGCCAAGTTATCAGGGGAAGAAACAATGAGCAGTTCTTC; CDR3 protein: CASSQVIRGRNNEQFF
D gene: -; J gene: TRBJ2-7; V gene: TRBV28; clone size: few; CDR3 DNA: TGTGCCAGCAGTTTATTTTTTCGACTAAACTCCTACGAGCAGTACTTC; CDR3 protein: CASSLFFRLNSYEQYF
D gene: -; J gene: TRBJ1-2; V gene: TRBV20-1; clone size: -; CDR3 DNA: TGCAGTGCTAGAGAAGACTTGTTAACATCAGAGGATTATGGCTACACCTTC; CDR3 protein: CSAREDLLTSEDYGYTF
D gene: -; J gene: TRBJ2-1; V gene: TRBV28; clone size: -; CDR3 DNA: TGTGCCAGCAGTTTAAATCCCACCACCTACAATGAGCAGTTCTTC; CDR3 protein: CASSLNPTTYNEQFF
D gene: -; J gene: TRBJ2-1; V gene: TRBV7-9; clone size: -; CDR3 DNA: TGTGCCAGCAGCACTTCAGGGAGCAGTATGGATGAGCAGTTCTTC; CDR3 protein: CASSTSGSSMDEQFF
D gene: -; J gene: TRBJ2-7; V gene: TRBV5-1; clone size: few; CDR3 DNA: TGCGCCAGCAGCTTGGTTGGGGCAGTCTACGAGCAGTACTTC; CDR3 protein: CASSLVGAVYEQYF
D gene: -; J gene: TRBJ1-1; V gene: TRBV7-3; clone size: -; CDR3 DNA: TGTGCCAGCAGTCAGAAGCCAAGCACTGAAGCTTTCTTT; CDR3 protein: CASSQKPSTEAFF
D gene: TRBD2; J gene: TRBJ2-5; V gene: TRBV5-1; clone size: -; CDR3 DNA: TGCGCCAGCAGCCACGGGACTAGTGGTACACAAGAGACCCAGTACTTC; CDR3 protein: CASSHGTSGTQETQYF
D gene: -; J gene: TRBJ2-2; V gene: TRBV6-6; clone size: once; CDR3 DNA: TGTGCCAGCAGTTATAACGGACGACTGAACACCGGGGAGCTGTTTTTT; CDR3 protein: CASSYNGRLNTGELFF
D gene: TRBD2; J gene: TRBJ2-3; V gene: TRBV28; clone size: -; CDR3 DNA: TGTGCCAGCAGCACTTCTCGAGCGGGAGCCACAGATACGCAGTATTTT; CDR3 protein: CASSTSRAGATDTQYF
D gene: -; J gene: TRBJ2-2; V gene: TRBV28; clone size: -; CDR3 DNA: TGTGCCAGCACCTGGGGCTATCAGAACACCGGGGAGCTGTTTTTT; CDR3 protein: CASTWGYQNTGELFF
D gene: -; J gene: TRBJ1-5; V gene: TRBV6-6; clone size: once; CDR3 DNA: TGTGCCAGCGGGTGGGACATCAGTCAGCCCCAGCATTTT; CDR3 protein: CASGWDISQPQHF
D gene: TRBD1; J gene: TRBJ1-6; V gene: TRBV20-1; clone size: few; CDR3 DNA: TGCAGTGCTGGGACAGGGGTAGGCCGATTCACCCTCCACTTT; CDR3 protein: CSAGTGVGRFTLHF
D gene: -; J gene: TRBJ1-2; V gene: TRBV20-1; clone size: -; CDR3 DNA: TGCAGTGCCCATCGGACTTCTAAGTACTATGGCTACACCTTC; CDR3 protein: CSAHRTSKYYGYTF
D gene: -; J gene: TRBJ2-7; V gene: TRBV7-8; clone size: -; CDR3 DNA: TGTGCCAGCAGCTTAGCTCCGGGTAAAACCTACGAGCAGTACTTC; CDR3 protein: CASSLAPGKTYEQYF